One and the same sample provided the 14 T cell receptor beta chains below, sequenced in a study of shared clonotypes between healthy human individuals. Profiling relied on immunoSEQ multiplex PCR, and the TCRdb table lists in-frame clones only, not all of them. The sample includes about 1 million clones, about 75% of them seen just once. The specimen was memory CD4+ T cells sorted from blood. Subset noted: CD45RA-negative fraction. The source of these receptors is a man aged 18 to 30 in good health.

CDR3 nucleotides: TGTGCCAGCAGTACCCAAACTAGCGGCCCTTACGAGCAGTACTTC. Protein: CASSTQTSGPYEQYF. The gene calls are TRBV6-1 and TRBJ2-7, with 8 bases fitting TRBD2. Germline V gene data show CDR1 as MNHNS and CDR2 as SASEGT. CDR3 size: 15 residues. J was trimmed by 4 bases and V by 5 bases; bases with no gene match: 10.

This chain uses TRBV10-3 with TRBJ2-7; 13 bases align to TRBD2. The CDR3 spans 15 residues. J gave up 5 bases and V 7 bases, and 8 bases lay outside the gene matches. Germline V gene data show CDR1 as ENHRY and CDR2 as SYGVKD. CDR3 sequence: CAINNKGLAGDEQYF. The CDR3 coding sequence is TGTGCCATCAATAACAAAGGACTAGCGGGAGACGAGCAGTACTTC.

The V call is TRBV5-6, the J call TRBJ2-5; no clear D. The better agreement between TRBJ2-7 and the DNA end casts doubt on the J call. CDR1 SGHDT and CDR2 YYEEEE come from the germline V gene. The CDR3 has 16 amino acids. The CDR3 DNA is TGTGCCAGCAGCTTGGACTCAAGCTTCTCTTCCTACGAGCAGTACTTC. It codes for CASSLDSSFSSYEQYF.

CDR3 loop: CASSSHGTVSNEKLFF. The CDR3 DNA sequence: TGTGCCAGCAGCTCACACGGCACAGTCTCTAATGAAAAACTGTTTTTT. The chain links TRBV7-8 to TRBJ1-4; D is unresolved. V was shortened by 4 bases and J by 3 bases, with 15 bases between the two germline ends. CDR1 is SGHVS, CDR2 FQNEAQ, per germline. The CDR3 has 16 residues. The variable domain in full, with the rest retrieved from reference TRBV7-8 and TRBJ1-4, is GAGVSQSPRYKVAKRGQDVALRCDPISGHVSLFWYQQALGQGPEFLTYFQNEAQLDKSGLPSDRFFAERPEGSVSTLKIQRTQQEDSAVYLCASSSHGTVSNEKLFFGSGTQLSVL.

A few counts support this clone. This chain connects TRBV29-1 to TRBJ2-3; 9 bases agree with TRBD2. This CDR3 contains 13 residues. Losses at the gene ends were 4 bases for V and 6 bases for J; bases not matched to a gene: 5. CDR1 and CDR2 from the germline V gene are SQVTM and ANQGSEA. The CDR3: CSVGTSAWDTQYF. The CDR3 DNA follows: TGCAGCGTTGGGACTAGCGCCTGGGATACGCAGTATTTT.

The chain links TRBV10-1 to TRBJ2-7; TRBD2 agrees at 7 bases. The germline V gene has CDR1 WNHNN and CDR2 SYGVQD (reference sequence). The V gene end was trimmed by 3 bases and the J gene end by 0 bases; junction bases not matched to a gene: 2. The CDR3 has 14 amino acids. The CDR3 is CASSEGGGSYEQYF. The CDR3 nucleotides are TGCGCCAGCAGTGAAGGCGGGGGCTCCTACGAGCAGTACTTC.

The V gene is TRBV5-1, the J gene TRBJ1-3, with a weak D call TRBD1 (6 bases). The CDR3 contains 13 residues. Germline V gene sequence: CDR1 SGHRS, CDR2 YFSETQ. The V gene lost 4 bases and the J gene lost 4 bases, with 9 bases spanning the gap. The CDR3 nucleotides are TGCGCCAGCAGCCAGGGGCTCGGAAACACCATATATTTT. Translation gives CASSQGLGNTIYF.

The rearrangement joins TRBV7-9 to TRBJ2-3, with TRBD1 matching 9 bases. The CDR3 sequence is 13 residues long. CDR1 and CDR2 (germline): SEHNR, FQNEAQ (reference sequence). V lost 6 bases, J lost 7 bases, and 5 bases stayed unmatched. The CDR3 reads CASRPTGGNTQYF. In DNA form, the CDR3 reads TGTGCCAGCAGACCTACAGGGGGCAATACGCAGTATTTT.

The genes are TRBV5-1 and TRBJ2-1; 9 nucleotides align to TRBD2. J gave up 10 bases and V 3 bases, and 14 bases lay outside the gene matches. Per the germline V gene, CDR1 is SGHRS and CDR2 is YFSETQ. The CDR3 covers 16 residues. The CDR3 reads CASSSPTGGGAREQFF. CDR3 DNA: TGCGCCAGCAGCTCGCCCACCGGCGGGGGGGCCAGGGAGCAGTTCTTC.

This sequence joins TRBV27 and TRBJ1-6, with D maybe TRBD1 (5 bases). Germline values: CDR1 MNHEY, CDR2 SMNVEV (reference sequence). The CDR3 consists of 14 residues. Trimming removed 4 bases from V and 7 bases from J, with 11 bases in between. The CDR3 bases are TGTGCCAGCAGTTGGGGGAGCGAAAATTCACCCCTCCACTTT. Translated: CASSWGSENSPLHF.

About this clone itself: A much larger clone sits a single nucleotide away, making a read error possible. The chain joins TRBV6-5 to TRBJ2-7; unclear D gene. Germline CDR1 reads MNHEY; CDR2 reads SVGAGI. The CDR3 totals 11 residues. Between the trimmed V and J ends, which lost 5 bases and 6 bases, there was a span of 8 bases. CDR3 protein: CASSEYGEQYF. CDR3 DNA sequence: TGTGCCAGCAGTGAATACGGCGAGCAGTACTTC.

This clone was seen more than once but under ten times. This chain uses TRBV2 with TRBJ2-7, with D unresolved. CDR1 and CDR2 from the germline V gene are SNHLY and FYNNEI. Trimming cost V 1 base and J 7 bases, with 11 bases left between them. CDR3 length equals 13 residues. CDR3 in DNA: TGTGCCAGCAGTGAAGAGGGTTCAGGAGAGCAGTACTTC. Protein product: CASSEEGSGEQYF. The full variable domain, with the rest looked up from reference TRBV2 and TRBJ2-7, is EPEVTQTPSHQVTQMGQEVILRCVPISNHLYFYWYRQILGQKVEFLVSFYNNEISEKSEIFDDQFSVERPDGSNFTLKIRSTKLEDSAMYFCASSEEGSGEQYFGPGTRLTVT.

The rearrangement uses TRBV7-9 and TRBJ2-5; a possible D gene is TRBD1 (5 bases). Between the trimmed V and J ends, which lost 2 bases and 5 bases, there was a span of 9 bases. Germline CDR1 and CDR2: SEHNR and FQNEAQ (reference sequence). The CDR3 is 13 residues long. CDR3 residues: CASSLRGVETQYF. The CDR3 DNA reads as TGTGCCAGCAGCTTAAGGGGCGTGGAGACCCAGTACTTC.

The table lists this clone with a count of one. Written as DNA, the CDR3 is TGTGCCAGCAGCCCCGGCACAGGGGCAAGTGAGCAGTTCTTC. This sequence encodes CASSPGTGASEQFF. The rearrangement joins TRBV5-6 to TRBJ2-1, with TRBD1 identical over 7 bases. Per germline, CDR1 SGHDT and CDR2 YYEEEE. CDR3 length: 14 amino acids. The junction had 10 bases not matched to a gene; V was cut back by 4 bases and J by 9 bases. Looking up the rest from reference TRBV5-6 and TRBJ2-1 gives the full variable domain: DAGVTQSPTHLIKTRGQQVTLRCSPKSGHDTVSWYQQALGQGPQFIFQYYEEEERQRGNFPDRFSGHQFPNYSSELNVNALLLGDSALYLCASSPGTGASEQFFGPGTRLTVL.